One sample yielded the 9 T cell receptor beta chains listed below, sequenced in a study of vaccination effects on CD4 cells after COVID-19. Under the ViraFEST assay, PBMC were stimulated with viral peptide pools so that antigen-specific CD4+ T cells expanded. Sequencing was performed afterwards. Cells that had been cultured for less than eleven days were the source of isolated CD4+ T cells. Nucleocapsid antibody tests were negative, and the vaccine recipients had no prior SARS-CoV-2 infection. The method was immunoSEQ multiplex PCR; TCRdb's version includes in-frame clones alone and lacks a portion of them. The profile covers 50,000 or so clones, with just under 80% appearing a single time and around 5.5% taken by the ten largest. No antigen is known for these receptors. Here the sequenced sample was CD4+ T cells from PBMCs cultured with HCoV-OC43 spike peptides, taken before COVID-19 vaccination. As to subset: HCoV-OC43 spike overlapping peptide pool stimulation. The source of these receptors is a human donor who received a COVID-19 vaccine.

The chain carries TRBV27 and TRBJ2-3; D is uncertain. The CDR3 is made up of 15 amino acids. The V gene lost 2 bases and the J gene lost 0 bases, with 9 bases spanning the gap. Looked up from germline, CDR1 is MNHEY and CDR2 is SMNVEV (reference sequence). CDR3 DNA: TGTGCCAGCAGTTTACTTCTGGGTAGCACAGATACGCAGTATTTT. It yields the protein CASSLLLGSTDTQYF.

This clone counts as medium-sized. This chain uses TRBV7-2 with TRBJ2-5, with TRBD2 identical over 10 bases. Germline-derived CDR1 and CDR2 are SGHTA and FQGNSA. The J segment lost 3 bases and the V segment lost 0 bases, leaving 4 bases of the junction unmatched. There are 16 residues in the CDR3. The CDR3 coding sequence is TGTGCCAGCAGCTTAGCGCGGCTAGCGGGGGAAGAGACCCAGTACTTC. It encodes CASSLARLAGEETQYF.

This rearrangement joins TRBV18 to TRBJ1-5, with D unclear. CDR1 and CDR2 (germline): KGHSH, LQKENI. The CDR3 loop spans 15 amino acids. Trimming took 4 bases from V and 0 from J, leaving 10 bases between them. The CDR3: CASSRVGSSNQPQHF. The CDR3 DNA reads as TGTGCCAGCTCACGAGTAGGCAGTAGCAATCAGCCCCAGCATTTT.

The J gene is TRBJ1-4, the V gene TRBV5-1; D uncertain. CDR1 is SGHRS, CDR2 YFSETQ, per germline. Trimming took off 4 bases at V and 2 bases at J, with 9 bases between the two ends. This CDR3 contains 14 residues. The CDR3 spells CASSMGGTNEKLFF. CDR3 in DNA: TGCGCCAGCAGCATGGGCGGCACTAATGAAAAACTGTTTTTT. Variable domain in full (rest from reference TRBV5-1 and TRBJ1-4): KAGVTQTPRYLIKTRGQQVTLSCSPISGHRSVSWYQQTPGQGLQFLFEYFSETQRNKGNFPGRFSGRQFSNSRSEMNVSTLELGDSALYLCASSMGGTNEKLFFGSGTQLSVL.

This chain connects TRBV7-9 to TRBJ1-2; D perhaps matches TRBD1 (5 bases). The V gene's germline CDR1 is SEHNR and CDR2 FQNEAQ (reference sequence). The CDR3 runs to 14 residues. V was trimmed by 4 bases and J by 6 bases, leaving 15 bases between them. The CDR3 sequence: CASSSTRQGNGYTF. The CDR3 nucleotides are TGTGCCAGCAGCTCCACCCGTCAGGGAAATGGCTACACCTTC.

This chain links TRBV6-2 or TRBV6-3 with TRBJ2-5; 7 positions match TRBD1. The V gene's germline CDR1 is MNHEY and CDR2 SVGEGT. The CDR3 loop spans 16 amino acids. Unmatched junction bases numbered 11, after V lost 5 bases and J lost 2 bases. This CDR3 is CASSNYYRGWQETQYF. The CDR3 nucleotides are TGTGCCAGCAGTAACTACTACAGGGGATGGCAAGAGACCCAGTACTTC.

The chain couples TRBV20-1 to TRBJ2-1; unclear D gene. The CDR3 loop spans 11 amino acids. V lost 6 bases and J lost 6, with 9 bases in between. CDR1 and CDR2 from the germline V gene are DFQATT and SNEGSKA (reference sequence). Here the CDR3 DNA reads TGCAGTGCGGCTAACAGCAATGAGCAGTTCTTC. It encodes CSAANSNEQFF.

The rearrangement uses TRBV18 and TRBJ2-3; no firm D call. CDR3 length equals 15 residues. V was clipped by 0 bases and J by 2 bases, with 9 bases between them. The germline V gene encodes CDR1 KGHSH and CDR2 LQKENI. CDR3 in amino acids: CASSPPSRTTDTQYF. The DNA for the CDR3 is TGTGCCAGCTCACCACCGTCTAGGACCACAGATACGCAGTATTTT.

V and J are TRBV21-1 and TRBJ2-7; the table's D gene call, TRBD2, was not cross checked with the DNA. TRBV21-1 represents a pseudogene. The CDR3 has 17 amino acids. CDR3 loop: CASSLRGGIPLNYEQYV. CDR3 DNA: TGTGCCAGCAGCCTAAGGGGGGGGATCCCCTTGAACTACGAGCAGTACGTC.